These T cell receptor beta chains were read from a single sample in a study of OX40 agonist ivuxolimab in advanced cancers. TCRdb keeps only in-frame clones here, not all; method: immunoSEQ multiplex PCR. The top ten clones hold about 15% of a sample with 25,000 to 30,000 clones, 87% of them seen once. Here the sequenced sample was CD4+ or CD8+ T cells sorted from blood, taken in a trial of the OX40 agonist ivuxolimab. The receptor set was obtained from an adult with an advanced solid tumor such as melanoma, head and neck, liver or kidney cancer. The CDR3 runs from the conserved cysteine through the conserved F or W. D genes are given only for firm matches. Size values are once, few and many counts, or a class for expanded clones, and some rows have none.

J gene,clone size,D gene,V gene,CDR3 protein,CDR3 DNA
TRBJ1-4,-,TRBD1,TRBV14,CASSQDDRANEKLFF,TGTGCCAGCAGCCAGGATGACAGGGCTAATGAAAAACTGTTTTTT
TRBJ1-2,medium-sized,-,TRBV5-1,CASSLALDAADYGYTF,TGCGCCAGCAGCTTGGCCTTGGACGCCGCCGACTATGGCTACACCTTC
TRBJ2-5,once,-,TRBV28,CASSPGIQETQYF,TGTGCCAGCAGTCCCGGGATCCAAGAGACCCAGTACTTC
TRBJ1-5,-,-,TRBV27,CASSFVSNQPQHF,TGTGCCAGCAGTTTCGTGAGCAATCAGCCCCAGCATTTT
TRBJ2-7,-,-,TRBV9,CASSVDLGGSYEQYF,TGTGCCAGCAGCGTAGATTTGGGGGGCTCCTACGAGCAGTACTTC
TRBJ1-1,-,-,TRBV4-2,CASSQVAGGEAFF,TGTGCCAGCAGCCAAGTGGCGGGGGGGGAAGCTTTCTTT
TRBJ1-2,-,TRBD1,TRBV16,CASSSTGGKYGYTF,TGTGCCAGCAGCTCGACAGGGGGCAAGTATGGCTACACCTTC
TRBJ2-1,-,TRBD2,TRBV10-2,CASSGGGSVYEQFF,TGCGCCAGCAGTGGCGGCGGGAGCGTCTATGAGCAGTTCTTC
TRBJ1-1,once,TRBD1,TRBV18,CASSTGQGNTEAFF,TGTGCCAGCTCAACGGGACAGGGGAACACTGAAGCTTTCTTT
TRBJ2-7,-,-,TRBV7-8,CASSLGWAGEAVEQYF,TGTGCCAGCAGCTTAGGTTGGGCAGGGGAGGCGGTCGAGCAGTACTTC
TRBJ2-3,-,TRBD2,TRBV5-5,CASSAGLAADTQYF,TGTGCCAGCAGCGCTGGACTAGCGGCAGATACGCAGTATTTT
TRBJ2-3,-,-,TRBV2,CASSEEGLHTDTQYF,TGTGCCAGCAGTGAAGAGGGGCTGCACACAGATACGCAGTATTTT
TRBJ1-4,-,-,TRBV4-1,CASSQYNEKLFF,TGCGCCAGCAGCCAGTATAATGAAAAACTGTTTTTT
TRBJ2-2,-,-,TRBV5-5,CASSLEITGELFF,TGTGCCAGCAGCTTGGAGATAACCGGGGAGCTGTTTTTT
TRBJ2-7,-,TRBD2,TRBV10-2,CASTSGMAYEQYF,TGCGCCAGCACCAGCGGGATGGCCTACGAGCAGTACTTC
TRBJ2-3,-,TRBD2,TRBV7-8,CASSLGGEDTQYF,TGTGCCAGCAGTCTGGGGGGGGAGGATACGCAGTATTTT
TRBJ2-5,-,-,TRBV4-3,CASSWDGQETQYF,TGCGCCAGCAGCTGGGACGGGCAAGAGACCCAGTACTTC
TRBJ2-1,-,-,TRBV7-3,CASSLRGRTYNEQFF,TGTGCCAGCAGCTTACGAGGGAGGACTTACAATGAGCAGTTCTTC
TRBJ2-7,-,TRBD1,TRBV7-6,CASSSGTGFPYEQYF,TGTGCCAGCAGCTCCGGGACAGGCTTCCCCTACGAGCAGTACTTC
TRBJ2-7,-,-,TRBV7-2,CASSLAPGSYEQYF,TGTGCCAGCAGCTTAGCTCCAGGCTCCTACGAGCAGTACTTC
TRBJ2-7,-,-,TRBV9,CASSPWTVGRSEQYF,TGTGCCAGCAGCCCATGGACGGTGGGGCGGTCCGAGCAGTACTTC
TRBJ2-7,large,TRBD2,TRBV28,CASSSLNPASGTYEQYF,TGTGCCAGCAGTTCTCTCAATCCGGCTAGCGGGACCTACGAGCAGTACTTC
TRBJ2-5,-,TRBD2,TRBV27,CASGGLGTIKTQYF,TGTGCCAGCGGGGGACTAGGAACGATAAAGACCCAGTACTTC
TRBJ1-2,-,-,TRBV5-6,CASSLFSPANYGYTF,TGTGCCAGCAGCTTGTTTTCTCCGGCTAACTATGGCTACACCTTC
TRBJ2-2,-,-,TRBV27,CASSLRVYTGELFF,TGTGCCAGCAGTTTAAGGGTCTACACCGGGGAGCTGTTTTTT
TRBJ2-1,-,-,TRBV15,CATSSIYEQFF,TGTGCCACCAGCAGCATATATGAGCAGTTCTTC
TRBJ1-1,-,-,TRBV4-1,CASSLDSVNTEAFF,TGCGCCAGCAGCTTAGACAGTGTGAACACTGAAGCTTTCTTT
TRBJ2-7,medium-sized,-,TRBV19,CASSPWGGEQYF,TGTGCCAGTAGCCCGTGGGGCGGCGAGCAGTACTTC
TRBJ2-1,-,TRBD2,TRBV15,CATSREGGGWNEQFF,TGTGCCACCAGCAGAGAGGGGGGAGGGTGGAATGAGCAGTTCTTC
TRBJ2-3,-,TRBD2,TRBV27,CASSLFPSGSTDTQYF,TGTGCCAGCAGTTTATTTCCTAGCGGGAGCACAGATACGCAGTATTTT
TRBJ2-1,-,TRBD2,TRBV4-3,CASSLYYLGLAGGSSYNEQFF,TGCGCCAGCAGCCTCTATTACTTGGGACTAGCGGGAGGGAGCTCCTACAATGAGCAGTTCTTC
TRBJ2-3,once,-,TRBV14,CASSHIRPAWDTQYF,TGTGCCAGCAGCCATATTCGGCCCGCCTGGGATACGCAGTATTTT
TRBJ2-3,few,TRBD2,TRBV7-6,CASSLYAGGMMSTDTQYF,TGTGCCAGCAGCTTATACGCGGGAGGTATGATGAGCACAGATACGCAGTATTTT
TRBJ2-7,-,-,TRBV6-1,CASSELPSAAYEQYF,TGTGCCAGCAGTGAACTGCCTAGCGCAGCCTACGAGCAGTACTTC
TRBJ2-5,-,-,TRBV6-5,CASSYQGWETQYF,TGTGCCAGCAGTTACCAGGGGTGGGAGACCCAGTACTTC
TRBJ2-1,-,-,TRBV7-8,CASSLGPLNEQFF,TGTGCCAGCAGCTTAGGTCCCCTCAATGAGCAGTTCTTC
TRBJ2-2,-,-,TRBV7-6,CASHESQGNTGELFF,TGTGCCAGCCACGAGTCCCAGGGGAACACCGGGGAGCTGTTTTTT
TRBJ2-3,once,-,TRBV25-1,CASSESGRGYADTQYF,TGTGCCAGCAGTGAATCTGGTAGGGGATATGCAGATACGCAGTATTTT
TRBJ2-7,once,TRBD1,TRBV19,CASSITGGPSYEQYF,TGTGCCAGTAGCATAACAGGGGGACCCTCCTACGAGCAGTACTTC
TRBJ2-7,once,TRBD1,TRBV27,CATKGASYSYEQYF,TGTGCCACCAAGGGGGCGTCCTACTCCTACGAGCAGTACTTC
TRBJ1-6,-,-,TRBV2,CASIEESSYNSPLHF,TGTGCCAGCATAGAGGAGAGCTCCTATAATTCACCCCTCCACTTT
TRBJ2-5,-,-,TRBV27,CASSSLLAPGTQYF,TGTGCCAGCAGTTCTTTACTGGCTCCGGGGACCCAGTACTTC
TRBJ2-3,-,-,TRBV7-8,CASSLGSGRTDTQYF,TGTGCCAGCAGCTTAGGTAGCGGCCGCACAGATACGCAGTATTTT
TRBJ2-1,-,TRBD1,TRBV5-1,CASSSDRVRDEQFF,TGCGCCAGCAGCAGTGACAGGGTGCGGGATGAGCAGTTCTTC
TRBJ2-1,-,TRBD2,TRBV4-3,CASSQGWSGDSYNEQFF,TGCGCCAGCAGCCAAGGGTGGAGCGGGGATAGCTACAATGAGCAGTTCTTC
TRBJ2-5,-,-,TRBV10-3,CAISGLQETQYF,TGTGCCATCAGTGGCCTACAAGAGACCCAGTACTTC
TRBJ2-1,-,-,TRBV28,CASSLILASDEQFF,TGTGCCAGCAGTTTAATACTAGCCAGCGATGAGCAGTTCTTC
TRBJ2-7,once,TRBD1,TRBV9,CASSVTGAPSYEQYF,TGTGCCAGCAGCGTAACAGGGGCGCCCTCCTACGAGCAGTACTTC
TRBJ1-1,-,-,TRBV29-1,CSVPLGDTEAFF,TGCAGCGTTCCCCTGGGGGACACTGAAGCTTTCTTT
TRBJ2-3,-,TRBD1,TRBV4-1,CASSQALPGQASDTQYF,TGCGCCAGCAGCCAAGCCCTACCGGGACAGGCGTCAGATACGCAGTATTTT
TRBJ1-2,-,-,TRBV2,CASSDPQGNYGYTF,TGTGCCAGCAGTGATCCCCAGGGAAACTATGGCTACACCTTC
TRBJ1-2,-,-,TRBV11-1,CASSPWTEGYGYTF,TGTGCCAGCAGCCCCTGGACAGAAGGCTATGGCTACACCTTC